This T cell receptor (beta chain) was profiled in a study of cytotoxic CD8 clonotypes in ibrutinib-treated CLL. The V end was cut by 4 bases, the J end by 2 bases, with 15 bases between. CDR1 and CDR2 (germline): SGHRS, YFSETQ. The CDR3 is 15 residues long. Depth targeted 1 in 200,000 to 1 in 1 million T cells, averaging approximately 10x coverage per clonotype. TCRdb's table, derived via immunoSEQ multiplex PCR, lists solely in-frame clones and lacks some. The sample shows roughly 300,000 clones, 65% to 85% of them seen only once. This sequence was found in a human donor with chronic lymphocytic leukemia. The genes are TRBV5-1 and TRBJ2-5; no reliable D call. This specimen was PBMCs, taken at disease progression, from a patient treated with ibrutinib. The CDR3: CASSLLARTQETQYF. As DNA, the CDR3 is TGCGCCAGCAGCCTACTGGCCAGAACACAAGAGACCCAGTACTTC.